One sample yielded the 2 T cell receptor beta chains listed below, sequenced in a study of blood T cells in healthy people across ages. It was with a sample-barcoded 5' primer and a J-beta primer mix that a second PCR of roughly 7 to 12 cycles was run. TCRdb redid the calling of the 5' RACE reads with MiXCR, one entry per CDR3 protein. Of about 1 million distinct CDR3 sequences detected, around 27% appear once; the ten largest clones hold approximately 0.75%. This sample was also put to use in a study of T cells of mothers and their children.

Specimen: blood. The receptor set was obtained from a girl aged 2 to 10 in good health.

This clonotype was seen only a few times. The chain recombines TRBV5-1 with TRBJ2-2; D is perhaps TRBD1 (6 bases). Germline CDR1 reads SGHRS; CDR2 reads YFSETQ. This CDR3 is 19 amino acids long. Trimming took off 4 bases at V and 0 bases at J, with 22 bases between the two ends. CDR3 in DNA: TGCGCCAGCAGCATCCCCTGGGAATACAGGGAATCGAACACCGGGGAGCTGTTTTTT. Translated, it gives CASSIPWEYRESNTGELFF.

This clonotype was seen only a few times. The chain recombines TRBV28 with TRBJ2-7; D uncertain. Trimming shortened V by 2 bases and J by 3 bases, and 11 bases separated the two germline ends. The germline gives CDR1 MDHEN, CDR2 SYDVKM. The CDR3 length is 14 residues. The CDR3 reads CASSLAGPLYEQYF. The CDR3 DNA is TGTGCCAGCAGTTTAGCCGGGCCCCTCTACGAGCAGTACTTC. Based on the CDR3 plus reference TRBV28 and TRBJ2-7, the full variable domain is DVKVTQSSRYLVKRTGEKVFLECVQDMDHENMFWYRQDPGLGLRLIYFSYDVKMKEKGDIPEGYSVSREKKERFSLILESASTNQTSMYLCASSLAGPLYEQYFGPGTRLTVT.